The source of this T cell receptor (beta chain) is a study of PD-1 blockade in classical Hodgkin lymphoma. Study-wide results and caveats: TCR diversity at baseline was reported to be reduced in newly diagnosed patients relative to healthy donors. Why repertoires differed is undefined; disease activity or prior therapy possibly contributed.

Per the germline V gene, CDR1 is SGHTA and CDR2 is FQGNSA. Trimming pared 2 bases from V and 6 bases from J, leaving 16 bases between. The CDR3 spans 15 residues. The sample's time point: newly diagnosed, previously untreated cHL patient sample. It was PBMCs in newly diagnosed, untreated classical Hodgkin lymphoma that served as comparison. Notes on this clone: Its antigen is unidentified.

TCRdb's copy holds only in-frame clones and misses some; the assay was immunoSEQ multiplex PCR. In the table there are about 22,000 clones, about 94% of which are singletons. This TCR came from a human donor with classical Hodgkin lymphoma. The chain has TRBV7-2 and TRBJ1-2; weak D call: TRBD1 (5 bases). Material for sequencing was peripheral blood mononuclear cells (PBMCs). The CDR3 sequence is CASSLLGLGDNGYTF. The CDR3 DNA sequence: TGTGCCAGCAGCTTATTGGGGCTGGGTGATAATGGCTACACCTTC.